This T cell receptor (beta chain) appears in the sequencing data of a study of regulatory T cells in long-lasting Graves disease. The V gene lost 7 bases and the J gene lost 4 bases, with 16 bases spanning the gap. Per the germline V gene, CDR1 is SQVTM and CDR2 is ANQGSEA. There are 14 residues in the CDR3. Described time point: newly diagnosed GD, antithyroid drugs for less than 3 months. Making the TCR library involved RNA that had been extracted from PBMCs. Investigators prepared the TCR beta libraries by applying iRepertoire HTBI primers and Arm-PCR of CDR3 regions. TCRdb itself ran the multiplex PCR reads through MiXCR, one entry per CDR3 protein. The sample holds about 470,000 distinct CDR3 sequences; roughly 15% are singletons and the top ten take approximately 12%. These data were likewise used in another study, on T cells in Graves' hyperthyroidism and ophthalmopathy.

The starting material was peripheral blood mononuclear cells (PBMCs), obtained at new diagnosis, from a patient treated with antithyroid drugs. This receptor was taken from a man between 35 and 55 years old with Graves disease. This chain connects TRBV29-1 to TRBJ2-2; D may match TRBD1 or TRBD2 (6 bases each). The CDR3 DNA reads as TGCAGCGGCGGAATTGGGGGGCGCACCGGGGAGCTGTTTTTT. This gives the protein CSGGIGGRTGELFF.